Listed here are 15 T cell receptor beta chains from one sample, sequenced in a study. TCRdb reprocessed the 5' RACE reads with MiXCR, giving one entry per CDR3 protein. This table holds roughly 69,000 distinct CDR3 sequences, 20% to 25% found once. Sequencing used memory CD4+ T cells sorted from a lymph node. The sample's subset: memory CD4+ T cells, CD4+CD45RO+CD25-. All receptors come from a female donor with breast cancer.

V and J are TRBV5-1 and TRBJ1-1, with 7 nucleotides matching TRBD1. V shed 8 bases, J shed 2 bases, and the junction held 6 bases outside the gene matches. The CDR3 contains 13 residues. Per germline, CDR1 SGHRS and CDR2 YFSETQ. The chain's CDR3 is CARDGTENTEAFF. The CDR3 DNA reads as TGCGCCAGAGACGGGACAGAAAACACTGAAGCTTTCTTT.

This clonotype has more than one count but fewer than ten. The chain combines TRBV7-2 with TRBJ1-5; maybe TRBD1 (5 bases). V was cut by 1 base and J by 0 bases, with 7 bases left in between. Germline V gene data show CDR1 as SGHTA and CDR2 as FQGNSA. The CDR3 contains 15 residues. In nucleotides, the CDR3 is TGTGCCAGCAGCTTAGTGAGGGGTAGCAATCAGCCCCAGCATTTT. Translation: CASSLVRGSNQPQHF.

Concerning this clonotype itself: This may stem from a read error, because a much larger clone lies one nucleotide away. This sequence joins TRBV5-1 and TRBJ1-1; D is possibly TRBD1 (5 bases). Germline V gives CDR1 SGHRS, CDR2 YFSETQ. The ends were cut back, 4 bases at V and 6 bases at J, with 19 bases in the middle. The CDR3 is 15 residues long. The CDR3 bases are TGCGCCAGCAGCCCGGGGCGCCAGGGAGAACCTGAAGCTTTCTTT. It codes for CASSPGRQGEPEAFF. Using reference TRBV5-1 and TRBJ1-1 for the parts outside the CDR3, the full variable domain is KAGVTQTPRYLIKTRGQQVTLSCSPISGHRSVSWYQQTPGQGLQFLFEYFSETQRNKGNFPGRFSGRQFSNSRSEMNVSTLELGDSALYLCASSPGRQGEPEAFFGQGTRLTVV.

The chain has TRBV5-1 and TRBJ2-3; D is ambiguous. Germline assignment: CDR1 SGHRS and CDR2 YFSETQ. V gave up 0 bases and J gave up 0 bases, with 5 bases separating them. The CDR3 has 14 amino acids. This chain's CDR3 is CASSLGWSTDTQYF. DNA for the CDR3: TGCGCCAGCAGCTTGGGATGGAGCACAGATACGCAGTATTTT.

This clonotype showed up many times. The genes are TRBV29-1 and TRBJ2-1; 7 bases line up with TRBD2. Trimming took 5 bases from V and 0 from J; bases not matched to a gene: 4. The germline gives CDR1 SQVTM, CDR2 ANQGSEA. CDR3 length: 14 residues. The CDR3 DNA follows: TGCAGCGTTCGCGGGAGACTCTCCTACAATGAGCAGTTCTTC. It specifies CSVRGRLSYNEQFF.

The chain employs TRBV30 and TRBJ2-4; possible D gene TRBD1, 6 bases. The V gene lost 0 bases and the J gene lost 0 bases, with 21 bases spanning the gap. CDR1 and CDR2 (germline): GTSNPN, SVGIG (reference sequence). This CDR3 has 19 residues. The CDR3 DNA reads TGTGCCTGGAGTGTAGAAGGGGGTTTGATATCCTTAGCCAAAAACATTCAGTACTTC. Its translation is CAWSVEGGLISLAKNIQYF.

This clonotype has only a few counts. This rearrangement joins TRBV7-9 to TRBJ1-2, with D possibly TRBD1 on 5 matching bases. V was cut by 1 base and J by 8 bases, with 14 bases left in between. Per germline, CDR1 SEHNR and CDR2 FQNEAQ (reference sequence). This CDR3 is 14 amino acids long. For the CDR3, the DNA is TGTGCCAGCAGCTTAGGGACACGCTGGGACGGCTACACCTTC. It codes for CASSLGTRWDGYTF.

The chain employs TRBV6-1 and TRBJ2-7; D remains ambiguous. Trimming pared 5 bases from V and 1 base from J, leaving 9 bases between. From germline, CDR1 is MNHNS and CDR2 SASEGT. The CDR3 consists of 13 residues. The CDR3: CASSWEESYEQYF. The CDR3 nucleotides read TGTGCCAGCAGTTGGGAAGAGTCCTACGAGCAGTACTTC.

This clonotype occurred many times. CDR3 in DNA: TGCAGCGTGTGGGACAGGGGAGGCCAGCCCCAGCATTTT. This gives the protein CSVWDRGGQPQHF. This sequence joins TRBV29-1 and TRBJ1-5, with TRBD1 matching 10 bases. The CDR3 contains 13 residues. After removal of 6 bases from V and 7 bases from J, the junction contained 6 bases not matched to a gene. Germline V lookup: CDR1 SQVTM, CDR2 ANQGSEA.

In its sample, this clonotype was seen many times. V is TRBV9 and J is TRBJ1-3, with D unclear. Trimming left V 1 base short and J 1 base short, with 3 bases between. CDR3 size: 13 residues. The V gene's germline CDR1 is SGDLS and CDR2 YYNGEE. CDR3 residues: CASSVTSGNTIYF. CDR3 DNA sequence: TGTGCCAGCAGCGTAACGTCTGGAAACACCATATATTTT.

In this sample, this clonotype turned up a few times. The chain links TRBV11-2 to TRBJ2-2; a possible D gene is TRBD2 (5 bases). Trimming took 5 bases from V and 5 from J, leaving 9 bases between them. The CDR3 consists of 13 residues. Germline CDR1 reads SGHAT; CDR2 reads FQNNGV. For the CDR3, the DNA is TGTGCCAGCAGCCCTACTAGAACCGGGGAGCTGTTTTTT. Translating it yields CASSPTRTGELFF.

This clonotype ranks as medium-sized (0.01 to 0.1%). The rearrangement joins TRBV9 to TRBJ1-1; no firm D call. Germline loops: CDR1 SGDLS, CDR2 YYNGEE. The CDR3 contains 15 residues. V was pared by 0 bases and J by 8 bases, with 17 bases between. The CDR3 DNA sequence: TGTGCCAGCAGCGTAGGGTCCGCACCGGGATCGGAAGCTTTCTTT. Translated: CASSVGSAPGSEAFF.

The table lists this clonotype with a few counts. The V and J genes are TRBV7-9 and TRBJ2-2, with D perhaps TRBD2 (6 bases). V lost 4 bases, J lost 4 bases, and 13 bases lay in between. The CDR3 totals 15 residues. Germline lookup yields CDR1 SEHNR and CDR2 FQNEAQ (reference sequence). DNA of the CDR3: TGTGCCAGCAGCTCGGGACTGAGGGGCACCGGGGAGCTGTTTTTT. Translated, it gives CASSSGLRGTGELFF.

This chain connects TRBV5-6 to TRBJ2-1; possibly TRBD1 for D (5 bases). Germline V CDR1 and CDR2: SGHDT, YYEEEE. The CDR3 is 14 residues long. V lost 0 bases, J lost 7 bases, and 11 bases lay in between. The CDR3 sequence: CASSLEGARNEQFF. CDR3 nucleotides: TGTGCCAGCAGCTTGGAAGGGGCCCGGAATGAGCAGTTCTTC.

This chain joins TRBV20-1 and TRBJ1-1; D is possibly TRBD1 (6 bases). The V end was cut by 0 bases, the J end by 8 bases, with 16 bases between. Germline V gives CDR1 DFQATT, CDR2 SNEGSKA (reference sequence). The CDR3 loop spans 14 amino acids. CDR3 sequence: CSARDIRGGGEAFF. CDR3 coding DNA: TGCAGTGCTAGAGATATCAGGGGCGGGGGGGAAGCTTTCTTT.